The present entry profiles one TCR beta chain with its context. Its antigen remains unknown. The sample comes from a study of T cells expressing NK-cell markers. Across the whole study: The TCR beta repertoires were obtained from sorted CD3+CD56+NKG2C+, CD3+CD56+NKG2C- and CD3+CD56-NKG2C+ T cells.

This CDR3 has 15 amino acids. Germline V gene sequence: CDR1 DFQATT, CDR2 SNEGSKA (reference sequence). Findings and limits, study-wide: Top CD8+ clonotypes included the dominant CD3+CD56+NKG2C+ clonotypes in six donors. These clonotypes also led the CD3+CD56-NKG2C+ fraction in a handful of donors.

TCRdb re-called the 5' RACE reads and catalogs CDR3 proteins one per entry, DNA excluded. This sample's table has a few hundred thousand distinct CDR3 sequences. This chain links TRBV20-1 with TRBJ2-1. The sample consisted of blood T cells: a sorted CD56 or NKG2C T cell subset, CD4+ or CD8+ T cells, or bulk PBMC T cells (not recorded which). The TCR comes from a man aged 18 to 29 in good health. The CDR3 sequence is CSAPQGGRAYNEQFF.